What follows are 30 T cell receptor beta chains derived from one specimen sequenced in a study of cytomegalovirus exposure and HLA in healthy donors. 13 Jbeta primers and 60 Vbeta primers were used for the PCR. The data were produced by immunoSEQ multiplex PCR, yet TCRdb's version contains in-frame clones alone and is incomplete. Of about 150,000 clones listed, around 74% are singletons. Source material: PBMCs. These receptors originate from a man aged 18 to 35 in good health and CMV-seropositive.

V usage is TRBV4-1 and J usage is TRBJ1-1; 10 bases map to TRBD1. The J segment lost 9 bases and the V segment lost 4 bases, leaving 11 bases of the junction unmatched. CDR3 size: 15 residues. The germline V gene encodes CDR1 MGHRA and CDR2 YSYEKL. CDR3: CASSPGTGVFPQAFF. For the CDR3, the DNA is TGCGCCAGCAGCCCCGGGACAGGGGTTTTCCCGCAAGCTTTCTTT.

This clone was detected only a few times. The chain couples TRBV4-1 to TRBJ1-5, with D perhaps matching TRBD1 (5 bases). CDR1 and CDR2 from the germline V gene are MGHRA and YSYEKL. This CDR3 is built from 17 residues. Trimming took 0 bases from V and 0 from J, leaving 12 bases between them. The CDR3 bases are TGCGCCAGCAGCCAAGATCAATACAGGACTAGCAATCAGCCCCAGCATTTT. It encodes CASSQDQYRTSNQPQHF.

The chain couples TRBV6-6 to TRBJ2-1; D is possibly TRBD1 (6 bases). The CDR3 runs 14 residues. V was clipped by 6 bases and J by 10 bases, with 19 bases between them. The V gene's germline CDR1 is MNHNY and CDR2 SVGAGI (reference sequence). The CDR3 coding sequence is TGTGCCAGCAGCACCGAATACAGGGCACCGGAGCAGTTCTTC. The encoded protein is CASSTEYRAPEQFF.

CDR3 sequence (DNA): TGTGCCAGTAGTATAGGAGGTCAGGGTACTGAAGCTTTCTTT. Encoded protein: CASSIGGQGTEAFF. The V call is TRBV19, the J call TRBJ1-1; D may be TRBD1 (5 bases). The length of the CDR3 is 14 residues. With 1 base removed from V and 5 bases from J, the gap between germline ends came to 11 bases. Germline V CDR1 and CDR2: LNHDA, SQIVND (reference sequence).

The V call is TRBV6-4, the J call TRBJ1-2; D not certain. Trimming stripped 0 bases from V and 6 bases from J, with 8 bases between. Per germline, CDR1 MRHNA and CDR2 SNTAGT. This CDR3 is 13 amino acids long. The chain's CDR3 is CASSDSFGNGYTF. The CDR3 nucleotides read TGTGCCAGCAGTGACTCCTTCGGGAATGGCTACACCTTC.

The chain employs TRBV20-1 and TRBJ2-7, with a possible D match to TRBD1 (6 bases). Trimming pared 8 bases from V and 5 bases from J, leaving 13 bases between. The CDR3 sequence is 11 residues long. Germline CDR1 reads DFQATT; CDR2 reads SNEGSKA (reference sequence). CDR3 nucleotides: TGCAGTTCAGGGGTCCCTGACGAGCAGTACTTC. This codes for CSSGVPDEQYF.

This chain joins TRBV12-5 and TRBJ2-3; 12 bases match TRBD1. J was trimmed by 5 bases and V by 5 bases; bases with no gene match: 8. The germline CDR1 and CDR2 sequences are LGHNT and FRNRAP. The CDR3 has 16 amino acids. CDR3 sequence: CASGRTGTGGKDTQYF. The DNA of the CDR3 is TGTGCTAGTGGTCGAACCGGGACAGGGGGCAAAGATACGCAGTATTTT.

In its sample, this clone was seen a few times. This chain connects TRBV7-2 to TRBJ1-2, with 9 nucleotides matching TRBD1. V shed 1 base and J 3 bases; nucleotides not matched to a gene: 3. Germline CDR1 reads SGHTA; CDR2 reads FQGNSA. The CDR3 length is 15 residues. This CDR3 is CASSLVGTGYYGYTF. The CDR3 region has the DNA TGTGCCAGCAGCTTAGTGGGGACAGGGTACTATGGCTACACCTTC.

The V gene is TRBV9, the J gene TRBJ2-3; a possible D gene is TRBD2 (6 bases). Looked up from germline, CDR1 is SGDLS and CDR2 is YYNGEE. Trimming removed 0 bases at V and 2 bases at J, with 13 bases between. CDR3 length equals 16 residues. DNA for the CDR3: TGTGCCAGCAGCGTAGGGTCGAGCGGGTACACAGATACGCAGTATTTT. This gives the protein CASSVGSSGYTDTQYF.

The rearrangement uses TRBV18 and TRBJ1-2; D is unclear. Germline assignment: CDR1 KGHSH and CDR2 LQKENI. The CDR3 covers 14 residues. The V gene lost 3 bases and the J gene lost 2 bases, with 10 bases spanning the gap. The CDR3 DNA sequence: TGTGCCAGCTCACCCCCGACTATCAACTATGGCTACACCTTC. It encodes CASSPPTINYGYTF. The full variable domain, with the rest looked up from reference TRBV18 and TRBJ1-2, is NAGVMQNPRHLVRRRGQEARLRCSPMKGHSHVYWYRQLPEEGLKFMVYLQKENIIDESGMPKERFSAEFPKEGPSILRIQQVVRGDSAAYFCASSPPTINYGYTFGSGTRLTVV.

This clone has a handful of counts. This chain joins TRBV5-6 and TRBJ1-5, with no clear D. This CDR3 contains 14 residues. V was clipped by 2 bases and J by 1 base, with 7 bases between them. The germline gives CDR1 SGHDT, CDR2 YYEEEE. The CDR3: CASSFGMSNQPQHF. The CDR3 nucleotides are TGTGCCAGCAGCTTCGGGATGAGCAATCAGCCCCAGCATTTT.

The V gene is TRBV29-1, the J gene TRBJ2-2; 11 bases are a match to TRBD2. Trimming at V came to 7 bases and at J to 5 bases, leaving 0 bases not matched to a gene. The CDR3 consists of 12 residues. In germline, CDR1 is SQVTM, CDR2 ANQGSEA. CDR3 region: CSGTSGTGELFF. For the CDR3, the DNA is TGCAGCGGGACTAGCGGGACCGGGGAGCTGTTTTTT.

The CDR3 loop reads CASSYLGGSYEQYF. DNA for the CDR3: TGTGCCAGCAGTTACCTCGGTGGTAGCTACGAGCAGTACTTC. The chain employs TRBV28 and TRBJ2-7, with D unresolved. This CDR3 is built from 14 residues. The germline V and J ends were trimmed by 4 bases and 3 bases, with 13 bases remaining between them. Looked up from germline, CDR1 is MDHEN and CDR2 is SYDVKM.

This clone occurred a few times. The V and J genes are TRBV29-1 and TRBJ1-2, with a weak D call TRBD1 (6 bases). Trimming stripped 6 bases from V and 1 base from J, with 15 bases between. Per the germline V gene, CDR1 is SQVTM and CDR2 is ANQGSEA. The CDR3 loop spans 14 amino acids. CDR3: CSVKRDTGNYGYTF. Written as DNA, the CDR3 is TGCAGCGTAAAACGGGACACCGGTAACTATGGCTACACCTTC.

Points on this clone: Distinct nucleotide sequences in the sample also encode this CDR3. Here the CDR3 DNA reads TGTGCCAGCAGCCAAGATCAGGGCCGCGGTGTCGAGACCCAGTACTTC. Translated, it gives CASSQDQGRGVETQYF. The rearrangement uses TRBV4-2 and TRBJ2-5, with D possibly matching TRBD1 (5 bases). The germline V gene encodes CDR1 LGHNA and CDR2 YNFKEQ. V shed 0 bases and J shed 5 bases, with 16 bases lying between them. The CDR3 spans 16 residues.

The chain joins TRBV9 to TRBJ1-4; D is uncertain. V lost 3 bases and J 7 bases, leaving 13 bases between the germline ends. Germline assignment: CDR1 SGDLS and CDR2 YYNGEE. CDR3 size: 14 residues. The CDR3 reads CASSGLPPGEKLFF. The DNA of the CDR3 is TGTGCCAGCAGCGGGCTTCCACCTGGTGAAAAACTGTTTTTT.

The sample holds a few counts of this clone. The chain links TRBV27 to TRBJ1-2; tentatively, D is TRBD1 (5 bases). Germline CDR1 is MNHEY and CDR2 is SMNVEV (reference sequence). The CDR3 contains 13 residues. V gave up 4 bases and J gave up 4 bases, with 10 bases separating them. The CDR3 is CASSSRGSYGYTF. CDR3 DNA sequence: TGTGCCAGCAGTTCTAGGGGTTCCTATGGCTACACCTTC.

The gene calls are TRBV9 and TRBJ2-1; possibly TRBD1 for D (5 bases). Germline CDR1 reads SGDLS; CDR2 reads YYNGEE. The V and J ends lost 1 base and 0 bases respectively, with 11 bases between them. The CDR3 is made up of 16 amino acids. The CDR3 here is CASSVQGRLSYNEQFF. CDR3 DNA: TGTGCCAGCAGCGTACAGGGTCGACTCTCCTACAATGAGCAGTTCTTC.

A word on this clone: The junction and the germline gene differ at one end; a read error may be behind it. DNA for the CDR3: TGTACCAGCAGTTATGGGGGGTCCTACAATGAGCAGTTCTTC. Protein product: CTSSYGGSYNEQFF. V and J are TRBV6-5 and TRBJ2-1, with D possibly TRBD2 on 6 matching bases. The CDR3 consists of 14 residues. Germline V gives CDR1 MNHEY, CDR2 SVGAGI.

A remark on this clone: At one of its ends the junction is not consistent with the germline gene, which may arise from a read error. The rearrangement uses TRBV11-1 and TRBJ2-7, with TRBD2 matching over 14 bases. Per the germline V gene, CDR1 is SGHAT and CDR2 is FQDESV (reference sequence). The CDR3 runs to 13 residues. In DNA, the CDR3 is TGTGCCAGCAGCGGACTAGCGGGGGGCTTGAACCACTTC. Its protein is CASSGLAGGLNHF. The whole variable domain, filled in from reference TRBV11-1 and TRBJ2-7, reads EAEVAQSPRYKITEKSQAVAFWCDPISGHATLYWYRQILGQGPELLVQFQDESVVDDSQLPKDRFSAERLKGVDSTLKIQPAELGDSAMYLCASSGLAGGLNHFGPGTRLTVT.

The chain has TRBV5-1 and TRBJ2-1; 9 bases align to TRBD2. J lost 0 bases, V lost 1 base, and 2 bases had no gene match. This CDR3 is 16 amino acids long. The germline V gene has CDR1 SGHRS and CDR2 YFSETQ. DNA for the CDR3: TGCGCCAGCAGCTTGAGCGGGGGGAGCTCCTACAATGAGCAGTTCTTC. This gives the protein CASSLSGGSSYNEQFF.

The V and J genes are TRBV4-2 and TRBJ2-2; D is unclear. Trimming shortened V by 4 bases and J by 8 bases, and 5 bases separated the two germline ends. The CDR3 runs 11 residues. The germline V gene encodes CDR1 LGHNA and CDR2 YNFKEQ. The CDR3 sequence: CASSRQGELFF. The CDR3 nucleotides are TGTGCCAGCAGCCGGCAAGGGGAGCTGTTTTTT.

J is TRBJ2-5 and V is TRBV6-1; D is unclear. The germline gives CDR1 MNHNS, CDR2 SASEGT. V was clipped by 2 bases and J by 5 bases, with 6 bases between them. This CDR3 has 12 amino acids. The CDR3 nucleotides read TGTGCCAGCAGTGAATCCGGGGAGACCCAGTACTTC. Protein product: CASSESGETQYF.

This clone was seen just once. CDR3 sequence: CASSFPSGLQTGDEQFF. The DNA for the CDR3 is TGTGCCAGCAGCTTCCCGTCGGGTCTCCAGACAGGGGATGAGCAGTTCTTC. The chain links TRBV2 to TRBJ2-1; 8 positions agree with TRBD1. V lost 6 bases, J lost 8 bases, and 18 bases stayed unmatched. The germline V gene has CDR1 SNHLY and CDR2 FYNNEI. The CDR3 is made up of 17 amino acids.

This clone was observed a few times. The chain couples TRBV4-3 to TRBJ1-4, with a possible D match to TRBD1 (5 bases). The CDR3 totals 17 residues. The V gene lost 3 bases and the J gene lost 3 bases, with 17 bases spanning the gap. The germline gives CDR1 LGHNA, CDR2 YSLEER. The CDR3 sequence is CASSQDPPGVANEKLFF. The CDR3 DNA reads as TGCGCCAGCAGCCAGGACCCTCCGGGGGTTGCTAATGAAAAACTGTTTTTT.

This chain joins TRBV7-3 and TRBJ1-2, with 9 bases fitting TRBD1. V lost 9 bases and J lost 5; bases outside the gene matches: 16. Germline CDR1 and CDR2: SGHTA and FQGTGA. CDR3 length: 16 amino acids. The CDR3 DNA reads TGTGCCAGGACCGGACAGGGGTGGGGTAATGGATATGGCTACACCTTC. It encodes CARTGQGWGNGYGYTF.

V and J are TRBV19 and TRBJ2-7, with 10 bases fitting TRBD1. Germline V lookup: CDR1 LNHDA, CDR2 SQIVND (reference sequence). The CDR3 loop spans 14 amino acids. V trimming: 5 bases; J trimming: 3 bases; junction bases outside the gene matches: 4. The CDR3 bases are TGTGCCAGTAGTGCCGGGACAGGGGACTACGAGCAGTACTTC. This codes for CASSAGTGDYEQYF.

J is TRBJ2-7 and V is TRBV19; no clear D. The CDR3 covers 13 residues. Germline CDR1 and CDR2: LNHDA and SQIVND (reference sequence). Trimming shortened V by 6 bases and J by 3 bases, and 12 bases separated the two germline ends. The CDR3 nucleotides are TGTGCCAGTAGCATTACAAGGAGCTACGAGCAGTACTTC. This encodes CASSITRSYEQYF.

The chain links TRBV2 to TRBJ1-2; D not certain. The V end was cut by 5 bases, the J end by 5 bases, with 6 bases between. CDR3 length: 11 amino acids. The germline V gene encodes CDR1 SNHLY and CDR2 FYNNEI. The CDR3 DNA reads TGTGCCAGCAGTCCCCTGTATGGCTACACCTTC. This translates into CASSPLYGYTF.

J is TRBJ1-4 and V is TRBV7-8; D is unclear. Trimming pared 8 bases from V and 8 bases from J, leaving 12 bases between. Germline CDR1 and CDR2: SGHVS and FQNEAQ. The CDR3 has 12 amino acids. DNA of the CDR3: TGTGCCAGCTCGGAGGCGCCGGAAAAACTGTTTTTT. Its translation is CASSEAPEKLFF.